This is a list of T cell receptor beta chains from one sample in a study of blood T cell repertoires in COVID-19. Generated by immunoSEQ multiplex PCR, the TCRdb table keeps only in-frame clones and is missing some. Among roughly 410,000 clones listed, about nine tenths were seen once. Specimen: peripheral blood. The receptors here all came from a woman aged 40-49 years with COVID-19, enrolled during active disease. Each CDR3 is given with its conserved first and last residue. Fields, in order: CDR3 protein, CDR3 DNA, clone size, D gene, J gene, V gene. A D gene is named only where the DNA matches it firmly. The size of a clone is reported for some rows only, either as once, few or many, or as a class for expanded clones.

CDR3aa: CASGDKNYGYTF
CDR3nt: TGTGCCAGCGGCGACAAAAACTATGGCTACACCTTC
abundance: -
d_gene: -
j_gene: TRBJ1-2
v_gene: TRBV7-2

CDR3aa: CASSTGGLRTEAFF
CDR3nt: TGCGCCAGCAGCACGGGGGGGCTCCGGACTGAAGCTTTCTTT
abundance: -
d_gene: -
j_gene: TRBJ1-1
v_gene: TRBV5-1

CDR3aa: CASMTGIVNTIYF
CDR3nt: TGTGCCAGCATGACAGGGATTGTAAACACCATATATTTT
abundance: -
d_gene: TRBD1
j_gene: TRBJ1-3
v_gene: TRBV2

CDR3aa: CASSYSAPGEAFF
CDR3nt: TGTGCCAGCAGTTACTCCGCCCCAGGTGAAGCTTTCTTT
abundance: -
d_gene: -
j_gene: TRBJ1-1
v_gene: TRBV6-5

CDR3aa: CASSVGQGWEATSRELFF
CDR3nt: TGTGCCAGCAGCGTAGGACAGGGGTGGGAAGCAACTAGCAGGGAGCTGTTTTTT
abundance: -
d_gene: TRBD1
j_gene: TRBJ2-2
v_gene: TRBV9

CDR3aa: CASSILAGYYEQYF
CDR3nt: TGTGCCAGTAGTATCCTGGCGGGATACTACGAGCAGTACTTC
abundance: -
d_gene: -
j_gene: TRBJ2-7
v_gene: TRBV19

CDR3aa: CAWRGTDTEAFF
CDR3nt: TGTGCCTGGAGGGGGACAGACACTGAAGCTTTCTTT
abundance: -
d_gene: TRBD1
j_gene: TRBJ1-1
v_gene: TRBV30

CDR3aa: CASSLNAANTEAFF
CDR3nt: TGTGCCAGCAGCTTAAACGCGGCGAACACTGAAGCTTTCTTT
abundance: -
d_gene: -
j_gene: TRBJ1-1
v_gene: TRBV7-9

CDR3aa: CASRNRINSGQRINEQFF
CDR3nt: TGTGCCAGCAGGAACCGAATCAACTCGGGACAGAGAATCAATGAGCAGTTCTTC
abundance: -
d_gene: TRBD1
j_gene: TRBJ2-1
v_gene: TRBV27

CDR3aa: CASSLVSGGWQETQYF
CDR3nt: TGTGCCAGCAGCTTGGTTTCAGGGGGCTGGCAAGAGACCCAGTACTTC
abundance: -
d_gene: TRBD1
j_gene: TRBJ2-5
v_gene: TRBV5-6

CDR3aa: CASIRLGSGSTDTQYF
CDR3nt: TGTGCCAGCATTAGGCTTGGTAGCGGTAGCACAGATACGCAGTATTTT
abundance: -
d_gene: -
j_gene: TRBJ2-3
v_gene: TRBV28

CDR3aa: CAISGSPGVTEAFF
CDR3nt: TGTGCCATCAGTGGCTCTCCAGGGGTGACTGAAGCTTTCTTT
abundance: -
d_gene: -
j_gene: TRBJ1-1
v_gene: TRBV10-3

CDR3aa: CASTQGQWDYGYTF
CDR3nt: TGTGCCAGCACCCAGGGACAATGGGACTATGGCTACACCTTC
abundance: -
d_gene: -
j_gene: TRBJ1-2
v_gene: TRBV7-2

CDR3aa: CASSPTGGQASNNSPLHF
CDR3nt: TGTGCCAGTAGTCCCACCGGGGGACAGGCTTCGAATAATTCACCCCTCCACTTT
abundance: -
d_gene: TRBD1
j_gene: TRBJ1-6
v_gene: TRBV19

CDR3aa: CASSWTGGSSSYEQYF
CDR3nt: TGTGCCAGCAGTTGGACAGGGGGGAGTAGCTCCTACGAGCAGTACTTC
abundance: -
d_gene: TRBD1
j_gene: TRBJ2-7
v_gene: TRBV5-5

CDR3aa: CATSRAAQGNYGYTF
CDR3nt: TGTGCCACCAGCAGAGCGGCACAGGGAAACTATGGCTACACCTTC
abundance: -
d_gene: -
j_gene: TRBJ1-2
v_gene: TRBV15

CDR3aa: CASRRGGYEQYF
CDR3nt: TGTGCCAGCAGGAGGGGGGGGTACGAGCAGTACTTC
abundance: -
d_gene: -
j_gene: TRBJ2-7
v_gene: TRBV2

CDR3aa: CASNPSGLPVLSPLHF
CDR3nt: TGTGCCAGTAACCCAAGCGGACTGCCAGTTTTATCACCCCTCCACTTT
abundance: -
d_gene: -
j_gene: TRBJ1-6
v_gene: TRBV19

CDR3aa: CASSYLGVGSGDEQFF
CDR3nt: TGTGCCAGCAGTTACTTGGGGGTGGGTAGCGGCGATGAGCAGTTCTTC
abundance: few
d_gene: -
j_gene: TRBJ2-1
v_gene: TRBV6-5

CDR3aa: CASSLARGWGYTF
CDR3nt: TGTGCCAGCAGCTTAGCACGGGGTTGGGGCTACACCTTC
abundance: -
d_gene: -
j_gene: TRBJ1-2
v_gene: TRBV7-2

CDR3aa: CASTLGSGNTIYF
CDR3nt: TGTGCCAGCACCCTAGGCTCTGGAAACACCATATATTTT
abundance: -
d_gene: -
j_gene: TRBJ1-3
v_gene: TRBV9

CDR3aa: CATSEPGQGGEKLFF
CDR3nt: TGTGCCACCAGTGAACCGGGACAGGGAGGCGAAAAACTGTTTTTT
abundance: -
d_gene: TRBD1
j_gene: TRBJ1-4
v_gene: TRBV24-1

CDR3aa: CASSPDRAGGYTF
CDR3nt: TGCGCCAGCAGCCCGGACAGGGCGGGTGGCTACACCTTC
abundance: -
d_gene: TRBD1
j_gene: TRBJ1-2
v_gene: TRBV5-1

CDR3aa: CASSYGQGDQPQHF
CDR3nt: TGTGCCAGCAGCTATGGACAGGGTGATCAGCCCCAGCATTTT
abundance: few
d_gene: TRBD1
j_gene: TRBJ1-5
v_gene: TRBV7-2

CDR3aa: CASSDRGRGQPQHF
CDR3nt: TGTGCCAGCAGTGACAGGGGGCGAGGTCAGCCCCAGCATTTT
abundance: -
d_gene: TRBD1
j_gene: TRBJ1-5
v_gene: TRBV6-1

CDR3aa: CASRRDRGKGRGSYEQYF
CDR3nt: TGTGCCAGCAGACGGGACAGGGGAAAAGGGCGAGGGTCCTACGAGCAGTACTTC
abundance: few
d_gene: TRBD1
j_gene: TRBJ2-7
v_gene: TRBV28

CDR3aa: CASSEAGGYGNTIYF
CDR3nt: TGTGCCAGCAGTGAAGCTGGGGGGTATGGAAACACCATATATTTT
abundance: -
d_gene: -
j_gene: TRBJ1-3
v_gene: TRBV2

CDR3aa: CASLTGVSTGELFF
CDR3nt: TGTGCCAGCTTAACAGGGGTATCCACCGGGGAGCTGTTTTTT
abundance: -
d_gene: TRBD1
j_gene: TRBJ2-2
v_gene: TRBV2

CDR3aa: CASKEQGGNTEAFF
CDR3nt: TGCGCCAGCAAGGAACAGGGCGGGAACACTGAAGCTTTCTTT
abundance: -
d_gene: -
j_gene: TRBJ1-1
v_gene: TRBV5-1